This T cell receptor (beta chain) appears in the sequencing data of a study of cytomegalovirus exposure and HLA in healthy donors. Overall study findings and caveats: Accurate prediction of most subjects' HLA-A and HLA-B alleles from TCR beta sequences was reported. Follow-up analysis later connected one missense variant in DCLRE1C with trimming of TCR beta V- and J-genes.

The PCR had 60 Vbeta and 13 Jbeta primers. Produced via immunoSEQ multiplex PCR; TCRdb's table is partial and in-frame only. The sample records roughly 140,000 clones, around 65% being singletons. This CDR3 has 14 amino acids. Germline V gives CDR1 SSHAT, CDR2 FNYEAQ (reference sequence). Healthy bone marrow donors formed the donor group. This clone occurred a few times. The antigen remains unidentified. Germline and junction disagree at one end, which may indicate a read error. The specimen was PBMCs. The chain joins TRBV7-7 to TRBJ2-3; D is ambiguous. The receptor comes from a woman aged 25 to 39 in good health and CMV-seropositive. The chain's CDR3 is CASSPNVIVDTQYF. In nucleotides, the CDR3 is TGTGCTAGCAGTCCCAATGTGATAGTAGATACGCAGTATTTT.